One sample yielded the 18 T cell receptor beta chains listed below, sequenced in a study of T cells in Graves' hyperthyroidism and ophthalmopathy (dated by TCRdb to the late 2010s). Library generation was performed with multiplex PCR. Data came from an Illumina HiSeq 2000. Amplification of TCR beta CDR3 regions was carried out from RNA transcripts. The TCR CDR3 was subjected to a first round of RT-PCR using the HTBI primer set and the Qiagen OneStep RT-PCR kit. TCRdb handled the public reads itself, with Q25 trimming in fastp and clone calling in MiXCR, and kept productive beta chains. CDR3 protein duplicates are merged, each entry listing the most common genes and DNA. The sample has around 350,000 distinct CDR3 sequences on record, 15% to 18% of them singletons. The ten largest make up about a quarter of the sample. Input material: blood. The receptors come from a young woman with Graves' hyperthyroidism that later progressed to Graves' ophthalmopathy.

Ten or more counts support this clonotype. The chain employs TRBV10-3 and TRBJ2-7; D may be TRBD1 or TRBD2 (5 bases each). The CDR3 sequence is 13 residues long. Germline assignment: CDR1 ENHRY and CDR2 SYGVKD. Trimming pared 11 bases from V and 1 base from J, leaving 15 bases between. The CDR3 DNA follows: TGTGCCGTCGGGACGCTAGGATCCTACGAGCAGTACTTC. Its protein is CAVGTLGSYEQYF.

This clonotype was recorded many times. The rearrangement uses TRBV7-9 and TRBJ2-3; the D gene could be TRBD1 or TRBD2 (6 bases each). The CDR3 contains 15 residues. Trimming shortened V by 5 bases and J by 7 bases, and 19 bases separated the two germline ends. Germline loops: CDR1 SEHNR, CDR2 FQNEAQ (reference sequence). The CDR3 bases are TGTGCCAGCAGCAAAGCCGGGGGCAACGAGAATACGCAGTATTTT. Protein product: CASSKAGGNENTQYF. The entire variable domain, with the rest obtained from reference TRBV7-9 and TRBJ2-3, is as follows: DTGVSQNPRHKITKRGQNVTFRCDPISEHNRLYWYRQTLGQGPEFLTYFQNEAQLEKSRLLSDRFSAERPKGSFSTLEIQRTEQGDSAMYLCASSKAGGNENTQYFGPGTRLTVL.

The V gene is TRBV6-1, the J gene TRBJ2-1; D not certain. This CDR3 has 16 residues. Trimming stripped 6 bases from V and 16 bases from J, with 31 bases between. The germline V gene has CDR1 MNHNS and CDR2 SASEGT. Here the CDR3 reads CASSSPRYLTLFTIFF. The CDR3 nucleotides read TGTGCCAGCAGCTCCCCCCGATACTTAACCTTGTTCACAATATTCTTC.

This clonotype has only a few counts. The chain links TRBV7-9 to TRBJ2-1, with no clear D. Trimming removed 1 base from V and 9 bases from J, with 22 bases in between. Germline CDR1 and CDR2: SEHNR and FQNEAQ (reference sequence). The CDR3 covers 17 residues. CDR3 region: CASSLGLMADFTSEQFF. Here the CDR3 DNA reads TGTGCCAGCAGCTTAGGGTTAATGGCGGATTTCACGAGTGAGCAGTTCTTC.

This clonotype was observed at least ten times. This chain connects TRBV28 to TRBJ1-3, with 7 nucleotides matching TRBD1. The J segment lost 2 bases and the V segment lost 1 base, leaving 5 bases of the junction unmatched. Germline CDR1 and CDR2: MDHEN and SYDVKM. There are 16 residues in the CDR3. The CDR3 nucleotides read TGTGCCAGCAGTTTATTGGGACAGCCCGCTGGAAACACCATATATTTT. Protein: CASSLLGQPAGNTIYF. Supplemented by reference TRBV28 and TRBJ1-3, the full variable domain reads DVKVTQSSRYLVKRTGEKVFLECVQDMDHENMFWYRQDPGLGLRLIYFSYDVKMKEKGDIPEGYSVSREKKERFSLILESASTNQTSMYLCASSLLGQPAGNTIYFGEGSWLTVV.

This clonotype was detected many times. Here the CDR3 reads CASSQEWRLAGVAGYEQYF. In nucleotides, the CDR3 is TGTGCCAGCAGCCAAGAGTGGAGGCTAGCGGGAGTAGCAGGTTACGAGCAGTACTTC. The chain uses TRBV3-1 and TRBJ2-7; 10 bases match TRBD2. Germline assignment: CDR1 LGHDT and CDR2 YNNKEL (reference sequence). J gave up 4 bases and V 0 bases, and 15 bases lay outside the gene matches. CDR3 size: 19 residues.

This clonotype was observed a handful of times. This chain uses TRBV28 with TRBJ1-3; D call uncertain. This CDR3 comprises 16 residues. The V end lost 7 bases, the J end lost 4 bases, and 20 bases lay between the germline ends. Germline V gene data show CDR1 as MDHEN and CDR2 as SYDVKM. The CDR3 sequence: CASTLYPRTPGNTIYF. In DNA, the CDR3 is TGTGCCAGCACCCTATATCCCAGGACCCCGGGAAACACCATATATTTT.

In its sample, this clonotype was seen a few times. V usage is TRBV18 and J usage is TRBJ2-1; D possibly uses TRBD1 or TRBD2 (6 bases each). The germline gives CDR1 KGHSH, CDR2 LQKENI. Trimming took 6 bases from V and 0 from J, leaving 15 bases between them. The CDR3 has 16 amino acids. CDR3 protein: CASSPGGSRSYNEQFF. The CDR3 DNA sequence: TGTGCCAGCTCCCCCGGGGGCTCACGCTCCTACAATGAGCAGTTCTTC.

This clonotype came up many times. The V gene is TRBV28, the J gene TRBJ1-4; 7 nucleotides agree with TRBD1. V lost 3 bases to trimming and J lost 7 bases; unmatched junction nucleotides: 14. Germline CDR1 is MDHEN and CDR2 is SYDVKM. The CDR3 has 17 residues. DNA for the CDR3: TGTGCCAGCAGTTTGCCCAATAAACAGGGGTTAGGTGAAAAACTGTTTTTT. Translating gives CASSLPNKQGLGEKLFF.

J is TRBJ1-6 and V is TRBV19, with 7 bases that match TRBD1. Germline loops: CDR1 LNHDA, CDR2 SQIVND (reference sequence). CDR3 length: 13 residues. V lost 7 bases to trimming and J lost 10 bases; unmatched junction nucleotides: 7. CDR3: CASTDRVWSPLHF. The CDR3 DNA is TGTGCCAGTACCGACAGGGTGTGGTCACCCCTCCACTTT.

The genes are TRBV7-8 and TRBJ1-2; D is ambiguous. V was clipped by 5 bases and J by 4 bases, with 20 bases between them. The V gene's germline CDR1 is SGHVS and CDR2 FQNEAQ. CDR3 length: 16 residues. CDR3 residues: CASSTNSGILPYGYTF. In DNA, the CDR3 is TGTGCCAGCAGCACTAATTCGGGCATTCTCCCCTATGGCTACACCTTC.

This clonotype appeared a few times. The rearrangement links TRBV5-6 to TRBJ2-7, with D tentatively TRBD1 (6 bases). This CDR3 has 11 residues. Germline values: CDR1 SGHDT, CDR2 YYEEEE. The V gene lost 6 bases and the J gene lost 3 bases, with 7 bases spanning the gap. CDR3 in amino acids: CASKGHYEQYF. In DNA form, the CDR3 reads TGTGCCAGCAAGGGACACTACGAGCAGTACTTC.

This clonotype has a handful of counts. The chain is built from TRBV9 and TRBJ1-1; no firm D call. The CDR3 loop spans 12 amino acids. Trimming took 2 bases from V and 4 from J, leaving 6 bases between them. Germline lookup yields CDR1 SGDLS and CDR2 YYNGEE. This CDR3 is CASSVWGTEAFF. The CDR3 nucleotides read TGTGCCAGCAGCGTTTGGGGCACTGAAGCTTTCTTT.

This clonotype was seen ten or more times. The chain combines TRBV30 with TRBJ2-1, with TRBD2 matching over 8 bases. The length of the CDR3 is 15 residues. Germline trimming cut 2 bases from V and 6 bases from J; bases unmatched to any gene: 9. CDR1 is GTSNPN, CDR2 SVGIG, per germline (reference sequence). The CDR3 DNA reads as TGTGCCTGGAGTCCCTCGCTAACTAGCGGCAATGAGCAGTTCTTC. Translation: CAWSPSLTSGNEQFF.

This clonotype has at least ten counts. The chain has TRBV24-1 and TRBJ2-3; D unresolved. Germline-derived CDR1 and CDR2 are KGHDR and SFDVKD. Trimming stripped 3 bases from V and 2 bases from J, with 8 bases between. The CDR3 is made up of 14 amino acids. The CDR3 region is CATSDRLTTDTQYF. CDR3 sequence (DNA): TGTGCCACCAGTGATCGTCTGACCACAGATACGCAGTATTTT.

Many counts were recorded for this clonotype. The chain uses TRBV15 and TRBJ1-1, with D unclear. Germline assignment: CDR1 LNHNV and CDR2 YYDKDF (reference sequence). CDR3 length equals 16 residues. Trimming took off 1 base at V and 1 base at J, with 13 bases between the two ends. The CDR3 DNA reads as TGTGCCACCAGCAGAGGTACGATGCGAGGGAACACTGAAGCTTTCTTT. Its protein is CATSRGTMRGNTEAFF.

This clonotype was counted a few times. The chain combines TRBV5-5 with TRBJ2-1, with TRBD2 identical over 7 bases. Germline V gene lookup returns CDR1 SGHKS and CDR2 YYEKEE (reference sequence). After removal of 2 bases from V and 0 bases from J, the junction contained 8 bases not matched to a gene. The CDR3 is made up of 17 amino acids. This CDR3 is CASSFRAGPISYNEQFF. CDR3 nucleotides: TGTGCCAGCAGCTTCAGAGCGGGACCTATCTCCTACAATGAGCAGTTCTTC. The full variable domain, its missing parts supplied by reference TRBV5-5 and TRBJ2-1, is DAGVTQSPTHLIKTRGQQVTLRCSPISGHKSVSWYQQVLGQGPQFIFQYYEKEERGRGNFPDRFSARQFPNYSSELNVNALLLGDSALYLCASSFRAGPISYNEQFFGPGTRLTVL.

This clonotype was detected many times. CDR3 nucleotide sequence: TGTGCCAGCAGATTGGCCGGTTTAGGCACTGAAGCTTTCTTT. Protein sequence: CASRLAGLGTEAFF. The chain links TRBV12-3 or TRBV12-4 to TRBJ1-1; D is ambiguous. The V end was cut by 6 bases, the J end by 4 bases, with 15 bases between. This CDR3 is built from 14 residues.